This T cell receptor beta chain was identified in a study of T cells in Graves' hyperthyroidism and ophthalmopathy. This clonotype was seen many times. The CDR3 covers 15 residues. The germline V gene has CDR1 SGHRS and CDR2 YFSETQ. Trimming removed 0 bases from V and 0 bases from J, with 7 bases in between. Amplification targeted TCR beta CDR3 regions from RNA transcripts. When the TCR CDR3 underwent first-round RT-PCR, the HTBI primer set was used. Each CDR3 protein gets one entry after TCRdb re-called the multiplex PCR reads with MiXCR. The sample has 250,000 to 300,000 distinct CDR3 sequences, about an eighth seen once.

Sequencing was carried out using blood. The chain is built from TRBV5-1 and TRBJ2-1; D remains ambiguous. This TCR was recovered from a woman in her thirties or forties with Graves' hyperthyroidism. CDR3 bases: TGCGCCAGCAGCTTGGATGCCAGCTCCTACAATGAGCAGTTCTTC. This encodes CASSLDASSYNEQFF.